Listed below are T cell receptor beta chains from one sample, sequenced in a study of blood T cell repertoires in COVID-19. Measured with immunoSEQ multiplex PCR; TCRdb has only the in-frame clones, and not every one. The table records roughly 13,000 clones, around 89% of them present only once. Sample: peripheral blood. Receptors were obtained from a human donor in a cohort sampled during active COVID-19. The CDR3 runs from the conserved cysteine through the conserved F or W. Fields, in order: V gene, J gene, CDR3 protein.

V gene: TRBV21-1
J gene: TRBJ2-7
CDR3 protein: CASTQGSGRTPYEQYF

V gene: TRBV6-5
J gene: TRBJ1-5
CDR3 protein: CASSRTGGSQPQHF

V gene: TRBV30
J gene: TRBJ2-2
CDR3 protein: CAWRYSGATGELFF

V gene: TRBV28
J gene: TRBJ2-1
CDR3 protein: CASSRLAGAQGNEQFF

V gene: TRBV6-5
J gene: TRBJ2-7
CDR3 protein: CASSYSLGFGSYEQYF

V gene: TRBV19
J gene: TRBJ1-3
CDR3 protein: CASSIIKGTGASGNTIYF

V gene: TRBV5-1
J gene: TRBJ2-3
CDR3 protein: CASSEGGPGTDTQYF

V gene: TRBV6-5
J gene: TRBJ2-5
CDR3 protein: CASSLPGQETQYF

V gene: TRBV5-8
J gene: TRBJ2-3
CDR3 protein: CASSLGGANTDTQYF

V gene: TRBV5-4
J gene: TRBJ2-3
CDR3 protein: CASSRGPGQGTDTQYF

V gene: TRBV29-1
J gene: TRBJ1-1
CDR3 protein: CSVTLHGDTEAFF

V gene: TRBV11-1
J gene: TRBJ1-4
CDR3 protein: CASSSSGATNEKLFF

V gene: TRBV2
J gene: TRBJ1-4
CDR3 protein: CASSDTGGTNEKLFF

V gene: TRBV2
J gene: TRBJ1-1
CDR3 protein: CASQGATEAFF